This T cell receptor beta chain is drawn from a study of blood T cell repertoires in COVID-19. Whole-study context: Donors in the United States, Italy and Spain gave samples during acute or convalescent COVID-19. T cells, B-cell-depleted T cells, or PBMCs supplied cDNA or gDNA.

Authors' data handling: Amplified reference gene primers provided the basis for estimating nucleated cell counts. The table came from immunoSEQ multiplex PCR; TCRdb's copy has only in-frame clones and leaves some out. V and J calls and clone size are copied from that table; D and trimming were computed from the DNA. This repertoire shows 100,000 to 150,000 clones, over 80% found once; its top ten account for 3.9%. The TCR comes from a woman aged 25 to 39 who had recovered from COVID-19. The sample consisted of PBMCs or T cells enriched from blood (not recorded which).

This chain's CDR3 is CASSPGQGLTYEQYF. CDR3 DNA: TGCGCCAGCAGCCCGGGACAGGGGCTTACCTACGAGCAGTACTTC. This chain joins TRBV4-1 and TRBJ2-7; 10 bases are a match to TRBD1. This CDR3 contains 15 residues. The germline CDR1 and CDR2 sequences are MGHRA and YSYEKL. J lost 2 bases, V lost 4 bases, and 5 bases had no gene match.